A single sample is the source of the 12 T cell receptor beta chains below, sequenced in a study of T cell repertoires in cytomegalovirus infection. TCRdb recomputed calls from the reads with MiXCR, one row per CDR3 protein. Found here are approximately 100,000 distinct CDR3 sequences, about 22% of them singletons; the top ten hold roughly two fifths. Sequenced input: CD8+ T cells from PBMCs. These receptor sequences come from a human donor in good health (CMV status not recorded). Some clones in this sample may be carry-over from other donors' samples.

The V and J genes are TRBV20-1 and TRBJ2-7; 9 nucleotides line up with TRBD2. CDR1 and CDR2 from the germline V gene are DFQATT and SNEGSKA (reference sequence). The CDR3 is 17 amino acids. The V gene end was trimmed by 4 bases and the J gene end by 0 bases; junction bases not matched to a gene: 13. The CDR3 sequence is CSATPGGLAGSSYEQYF. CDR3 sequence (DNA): TGCAGTGCTACACCGGGGGGGCTAGCGGGAAGCTCCTACGAGCAGTACTTC.

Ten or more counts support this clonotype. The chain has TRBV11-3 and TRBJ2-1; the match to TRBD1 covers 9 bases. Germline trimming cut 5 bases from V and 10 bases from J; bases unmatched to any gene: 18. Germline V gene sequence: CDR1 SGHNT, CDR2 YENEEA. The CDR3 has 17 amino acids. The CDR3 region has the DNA TGTGCCAGCAGCCCCCCATCCTCCGGGACAGGGCCCAACGAGCAGTTCTTC. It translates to CASSPPSSGTGPNEQFF.

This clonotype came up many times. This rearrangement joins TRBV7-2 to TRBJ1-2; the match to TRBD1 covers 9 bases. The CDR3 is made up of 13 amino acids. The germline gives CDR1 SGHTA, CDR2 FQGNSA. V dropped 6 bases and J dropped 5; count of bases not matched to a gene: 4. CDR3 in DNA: TGTGCCAGCAGGACCGGGACAGGGTATGGCTACACCTTC. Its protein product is CASRTGTGYGYTF.

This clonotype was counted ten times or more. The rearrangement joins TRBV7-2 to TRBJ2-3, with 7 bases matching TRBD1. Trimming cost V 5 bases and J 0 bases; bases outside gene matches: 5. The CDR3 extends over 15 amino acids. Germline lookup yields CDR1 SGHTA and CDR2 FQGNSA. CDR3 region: CASSHRDSSTDTQYF. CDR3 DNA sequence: TGTGCCAGCAGCCATCGGGACAGTAGCACAGATACGCAGTATTTT.

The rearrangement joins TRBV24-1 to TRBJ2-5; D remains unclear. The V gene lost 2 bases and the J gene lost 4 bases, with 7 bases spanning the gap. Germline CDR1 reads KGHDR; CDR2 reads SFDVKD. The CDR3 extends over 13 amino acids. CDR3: CATSDSPRETQYF. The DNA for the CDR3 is TGTGCCACCAGTGATTCCCCAAGAGAGACCCAGTACTTC.

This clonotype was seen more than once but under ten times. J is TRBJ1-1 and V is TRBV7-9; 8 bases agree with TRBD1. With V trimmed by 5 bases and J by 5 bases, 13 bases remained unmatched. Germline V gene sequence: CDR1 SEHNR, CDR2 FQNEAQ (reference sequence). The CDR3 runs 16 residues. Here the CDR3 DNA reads TGTGCCAGCAGCCCGCCGGGACAGGCGATGTTTACTGAAGCTTTCTTT. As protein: CASSPPGQAMFTEAFF.

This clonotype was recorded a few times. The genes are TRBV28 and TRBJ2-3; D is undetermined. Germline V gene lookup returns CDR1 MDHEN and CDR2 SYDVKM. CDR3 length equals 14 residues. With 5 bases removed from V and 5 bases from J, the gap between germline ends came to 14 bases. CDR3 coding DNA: TGTGCCAGCAGTCCCTCCTGGGGTGAAGATACGCAGTATTTT. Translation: CASSPSWGEDTQYF.

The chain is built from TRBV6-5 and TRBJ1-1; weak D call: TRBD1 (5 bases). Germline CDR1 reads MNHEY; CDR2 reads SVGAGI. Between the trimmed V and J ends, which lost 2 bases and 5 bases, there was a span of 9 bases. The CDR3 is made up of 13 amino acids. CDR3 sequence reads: CASSYQGVTEAFF. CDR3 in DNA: TGTGCCAGCAGTTACCAAGGGGTTACTGAAGCTTTCTTT.

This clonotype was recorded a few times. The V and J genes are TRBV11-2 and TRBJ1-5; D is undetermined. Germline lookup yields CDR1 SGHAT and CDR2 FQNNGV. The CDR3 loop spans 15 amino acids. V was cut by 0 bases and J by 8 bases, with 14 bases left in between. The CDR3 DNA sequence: TGTGCCAGCAGCTTAGACGCCGCACCCGGAGAGCCCCAGCATTTT. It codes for CASSLDAAPGEPQHF.

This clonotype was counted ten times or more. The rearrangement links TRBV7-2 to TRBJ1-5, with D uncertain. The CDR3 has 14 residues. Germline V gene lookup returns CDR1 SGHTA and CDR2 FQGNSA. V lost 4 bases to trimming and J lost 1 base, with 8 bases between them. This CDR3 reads CASSSFDSNQPQHF. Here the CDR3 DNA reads TGTGCCAGCAGCTCCTTTGACAGCAATCAGCCCCAGCATTTT.

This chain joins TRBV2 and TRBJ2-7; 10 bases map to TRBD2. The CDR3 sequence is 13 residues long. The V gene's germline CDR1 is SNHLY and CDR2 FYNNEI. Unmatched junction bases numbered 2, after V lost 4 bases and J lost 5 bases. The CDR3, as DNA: TGTGCCAGCAGTGGGGGACTAGCGAACGAGCAGTACTTC. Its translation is CASSGGLANEQYF.

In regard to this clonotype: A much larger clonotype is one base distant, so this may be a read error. The chain's CDR3 is CSSSLVPSGANVLTF. The CDR3 region has the DNA TGTTCCAGCAGCTTAGTCCCGAGCGGGGCCAACGTCCTGACTTTC. J is TRBJ2-6 and V is TRBV7-6; D gene uncertain. Germline CDR1 SGHVS, CDR2 FNYEAQ. There are 15 residues in the CDR3.